This T cell receptor (beta chain) was profiled in a study of T cells in Graves' hyperthyroidism and ophthalmopathy. The wider study: Peripheral blood was drawn at first diagnosis, prior to all treatment. Study results and limitations: Ophthalmopathy was predicted by the model a median of about six months ahead of onset. The majority of expanded thyroid clonotypes above 0.001 also appeared in blood.

TCR beta CDR3 regions were amplified from RNA. Using the HTBI primer set, a first-round RT-PCR was run on the TCR CDR3. MiXCR, run by TCRdb on the multiplex PCR reads, gives a single entry per CDR3 protein. The data hold around 500,000 distinct CDR3 sequences, with about 15% observed a single time. This sample holds PBMCs from under 11 ml fresh peripheral blood. This clonotype has at least ten counts. The antigen remains undetermined. The J segment lost 1 base and the V segment lost 6 bases, leaving 4 bases of the junction unmatched. Germline values: CDR1 DFQATT, CDR2 SNEGSKA (reference sequence). The CDR3 length is 14 residues.

The sequence came from a woman in her late teens or twenties with Graves' hyperthyroidism. The chain uses TRBV20-1 and TRBJ2-3; 10 bases align to TRBD2. Sequenced material: blood. This CDR3 reads CSAQTSGGTDTQYF. The CDR3 DNA follows: TGCAGTGCCCAAACTAGCGGGGGCACAGATACGCAGTATTTT.